The 7 T cell receptor beta chains reported below all come from one sample, sequenced in a study of blood T cells in healthy people across ages. The use of a sample-barcoded 5' primer and a J-beta primer mix characterized a second PCR of about 6 to 11 cycles. MiXCR, run by TCRdb on the 5' RACE reads, gives a single entry per CDR3 protein. The data show hundreds of thousands of distinct CDR3 sequences, with 45% to 60% seen just once and approximately 15% held by the top ten. The sequencing sample was made of blood. The receptors were gathered from a woman of 80 years or more in good health.

As concerns this clonotype: Sequence at one end of the junction differs from germline and may be a read error. J is TRBJ2-1 and V is TRBV15, with 10 positions matching TRBD2. Germline V gives CDR1 LNHNV, CDR2 YYDKDF (reference sequence). The CDR3 sequence is 15 residues long. The CDR3 reads CATSRIAGGGNEQFF. The CDR3 nucleotides read TGTGCCACCAGCAGAATAGCGGGAGGTGGCAATGAGCAGTTCTTT.

On this clonotype: A much bigger clone sits one base away, suggesting this may be a read error. The V and J genes are TRBV29-1 and TRBJ2-1; D remains unclear. The CDR3 spans 13 residues. CDR1 is SQVTM and CDR2 is ANQGSEA in the germline V gene. The CDR3: CSVELGSYNKQFF. CDR3 DNA: TGCAGCGTTGAATTGGGCTCCTACAATAAGCAGTTCTTC.

Regarding this clonotype: Possible read error: a much larger clone is one base away. This chain joins TRBV5-1 and TRBJ2-4, with D perhaps given as TRBD1 or TRBD2 (5 bases each). Near its end, the DNA agrees better with TRBJ2-7, so the J call may be wrong. This CDR3 has 14 residues. CDR1 is SGHRS, CDR2 YFSETQ, per germline. The CDR3 region has the DNA TGCGCCGGCAGCAAGAGGGACCGAGCCTACGAGCAGTACTTC. Its protein is CAGSKRDRAYEQYF.

Notes on this clonotype: A much larger clone differs from this one at a single base, so this may be a read error. Without the conserved terminal phenylalanine or tryptophan, this CDR3 likely stems from a read error. The CDR3 is CASSVAGTHNQPQHY. The CDR3 coding sequence is TGTGCCAGCAGCGTAGCGGGGACACACAATCAGCCCCAGCATTAT. The rearrangement uses TRBV7-2 and TRBJ1-5, with D possibly being TRBD1 (6 bases). Looked up from germline, CDR1 is SGHTA and CDR2 is FQGNSA. The CDR3 runs 15 residues.

V and J are TRBV6-6 and TRBJ1-4, with 10 bases aligning to TRBD1. The CDR3 sequence is 16 residues long. CDR1 and CDR2 (germline): MNHNY, SVGAGI (reference sequence). Unmatched junction bases numbered 5, after V lost 0 bases and J lost 7 bases. The CDR3 coding sequence is TGTGCCAGCAGTTACTCGCCGGGACAGGGGATTGAAAAACTGTTTTTT. Translation: CASSYSPGQGIEKLFF.

The V call is TRBV9, the J call TRBJ1-2; D call uncertain. V lost 0 bases, J lost 4 bases, and 7 bases lay in between. Germline V gene data show CDR1 as SGDLS and CDR2 as YYNGEE. The CDR3 runs to 13 residues. CDR3 coding DNA: TGTGCCAGCAGCGTAGTCGGCGGCTATGGCTACACCTTC. Its protein is CASSVVGGYGYTF.

Of note for this clonotype: This could be a read error, since a much larger clone is one nucleotide away. The CDR3 spells CSASGGSYNEQYF. The DNA of the CDR3 is TGCAGTGCTAGTGGAGGCAGCTACAATGAGCAGTACTTC. The chain joins TRBV20-1 to TRBJ2-1; possible D gene TRBD2, 5 bases. The DNA end favors TRBJ2-7, so the J call may be wrong. This CDR3 spans 13 amino acids. Germline V CDR1 and CDR2: DFQATT, SNEGSKA (reference sequence).